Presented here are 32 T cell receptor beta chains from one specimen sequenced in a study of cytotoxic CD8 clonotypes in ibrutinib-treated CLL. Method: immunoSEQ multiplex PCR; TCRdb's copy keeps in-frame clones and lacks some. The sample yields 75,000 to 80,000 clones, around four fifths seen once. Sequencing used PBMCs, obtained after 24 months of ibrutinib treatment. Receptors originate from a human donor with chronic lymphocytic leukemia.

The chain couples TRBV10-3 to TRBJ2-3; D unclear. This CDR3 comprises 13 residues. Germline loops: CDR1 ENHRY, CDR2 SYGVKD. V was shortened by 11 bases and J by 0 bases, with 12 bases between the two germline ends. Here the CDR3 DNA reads TGTGCCTTTGGGCCGGAGAGCACAGATACGCAGTATTTT. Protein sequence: CAFGPESTDTQYF.

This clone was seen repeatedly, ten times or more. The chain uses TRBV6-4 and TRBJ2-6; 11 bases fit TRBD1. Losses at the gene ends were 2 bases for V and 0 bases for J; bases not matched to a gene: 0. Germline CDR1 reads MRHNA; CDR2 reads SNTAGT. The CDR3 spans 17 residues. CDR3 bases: TGTGCCAGCAGTGACGGGACAGGGGGCTCTGGGGCCAACGTCCTGACTTTC. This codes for CASSDGTGGSGANVLTF.

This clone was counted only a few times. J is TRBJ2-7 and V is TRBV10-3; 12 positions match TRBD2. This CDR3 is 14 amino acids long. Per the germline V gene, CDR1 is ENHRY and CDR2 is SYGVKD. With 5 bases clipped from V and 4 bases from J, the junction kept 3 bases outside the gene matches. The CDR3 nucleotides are TGTGCCATCAGTAGGACTAGCGGGAAATACGAGCAGTACTTC. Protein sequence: CAISRTSGKYEQYF.

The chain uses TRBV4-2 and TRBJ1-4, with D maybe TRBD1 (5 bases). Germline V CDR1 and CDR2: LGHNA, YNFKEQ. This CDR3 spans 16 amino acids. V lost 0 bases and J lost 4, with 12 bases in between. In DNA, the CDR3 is TGTGCCAGCAGCCAAGACGGGGCAGGTCTTAATGAAAAACTGTTTTTT. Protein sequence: CASSQDGAGLNEKLFF.

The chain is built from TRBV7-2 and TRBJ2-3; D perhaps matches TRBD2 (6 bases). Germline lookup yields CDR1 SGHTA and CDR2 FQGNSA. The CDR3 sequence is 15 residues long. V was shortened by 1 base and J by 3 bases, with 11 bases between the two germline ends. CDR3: CASSLVSGVTDTQYF. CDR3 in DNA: TGTGCCAGCAGCTTAGTGTCGGGAGTTACAGATACGCAGTATTTT.

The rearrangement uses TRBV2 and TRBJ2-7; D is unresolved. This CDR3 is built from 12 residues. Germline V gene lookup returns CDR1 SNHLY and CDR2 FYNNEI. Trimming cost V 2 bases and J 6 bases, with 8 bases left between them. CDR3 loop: CASSESEIEQYF. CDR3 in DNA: TGTGCCAGCAGTGAATCGGAGATCGAGCAGTACTTC.

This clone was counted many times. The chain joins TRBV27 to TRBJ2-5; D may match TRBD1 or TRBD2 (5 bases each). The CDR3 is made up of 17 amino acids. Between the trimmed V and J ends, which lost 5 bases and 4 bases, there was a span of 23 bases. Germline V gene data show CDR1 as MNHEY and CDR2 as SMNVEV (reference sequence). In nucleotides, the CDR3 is TGTGCCAGCAGTACGGCCCGGGGCGCCGGGTCTACAGAGACCCAGTACTTC. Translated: CASSTARGAGSTETQYF.

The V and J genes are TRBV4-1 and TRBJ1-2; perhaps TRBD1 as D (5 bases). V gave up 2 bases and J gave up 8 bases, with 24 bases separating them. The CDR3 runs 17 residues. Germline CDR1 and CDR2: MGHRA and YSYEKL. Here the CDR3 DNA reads TGCGCCAGCAGCCAATCAAGTTCCCGGGACGGCCATTCAGGCTACACCTTC. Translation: CASSQSSSRDGHSGYTF.

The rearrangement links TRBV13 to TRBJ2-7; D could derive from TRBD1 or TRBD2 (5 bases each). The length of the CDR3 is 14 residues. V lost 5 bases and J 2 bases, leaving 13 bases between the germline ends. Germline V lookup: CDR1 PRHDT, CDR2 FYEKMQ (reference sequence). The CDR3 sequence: CASSRDPGPYEQYF. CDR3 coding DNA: TGTGCCAGCAGCCGGGACCCCGGACCCTACGAGCAGTACTTC. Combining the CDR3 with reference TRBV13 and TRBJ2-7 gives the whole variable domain AAGVIQSPRHLIKEKRETATLKCYPIPRHDTVYWYQQGPGQDPQFLISFYEKMQSDKGSIPDRFSAQQFSDYHSELNMSSLELGDSALYFCASSRDPGPYEQYFGPGTRLTVT.

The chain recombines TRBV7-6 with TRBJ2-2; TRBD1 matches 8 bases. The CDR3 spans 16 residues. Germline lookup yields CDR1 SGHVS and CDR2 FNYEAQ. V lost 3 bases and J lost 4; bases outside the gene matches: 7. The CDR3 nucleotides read TGTGCCAGCAGCTTTTGGCATACAGGGGGCACCGGGGAGCTGTTTTTT. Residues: CASSFWHTGGTGELFF. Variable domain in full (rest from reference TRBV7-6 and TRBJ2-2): GAGVSQSPRYKVTKRGQDVALRCDPISGHVSLYWYRQALGQGPEFLTYFNYEAQQDKSGLPNDRFSAERPEGSISTLTIQRTEQRDSAMYRCASSFWHTGGTGELFFGEGSRLTVL.

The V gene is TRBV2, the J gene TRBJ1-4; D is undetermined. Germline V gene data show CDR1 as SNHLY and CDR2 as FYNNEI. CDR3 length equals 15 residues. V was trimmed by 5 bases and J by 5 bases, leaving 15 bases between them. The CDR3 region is CASSTPWGDNEKLFF. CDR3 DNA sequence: TGTGCCAGCAGTACCCCGTGGGGAGACAATGAAAAACTGTTTTTT. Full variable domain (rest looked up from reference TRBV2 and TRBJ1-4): EPEVTQTPSHQVTQMGQEVILRCVPISNHLYFYWYRQILGQKVEFLVSFYNNEISEKSEIFDDQFSVERPDGSNFTLKIRSTKLEDSAMYFCASSTPWGDNEKLFFGSGTQLSVL.

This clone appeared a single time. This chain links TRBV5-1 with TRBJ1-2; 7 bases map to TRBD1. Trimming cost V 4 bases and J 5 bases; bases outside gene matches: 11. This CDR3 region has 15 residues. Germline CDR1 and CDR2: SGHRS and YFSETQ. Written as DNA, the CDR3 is TGCGCCAGCAGCCCGAGTGGACAGGCCCTTTATGGCTACACCTTC. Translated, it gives CASSPSGQALYGYTF.

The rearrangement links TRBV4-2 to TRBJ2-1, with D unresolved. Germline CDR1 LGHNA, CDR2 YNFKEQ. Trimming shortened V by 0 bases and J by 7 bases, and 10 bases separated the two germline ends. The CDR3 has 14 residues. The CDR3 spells CASSQDVIENEQFF. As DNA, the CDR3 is TGTGCCAGCAGCCAAGATGTTATTGAAAATGAGCAGTTCTTC.

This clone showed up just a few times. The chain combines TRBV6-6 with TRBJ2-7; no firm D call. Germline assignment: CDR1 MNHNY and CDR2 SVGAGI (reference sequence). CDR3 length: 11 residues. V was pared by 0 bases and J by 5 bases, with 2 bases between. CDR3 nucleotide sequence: TGTGCCAGCAGTTACTCGGACGAGCAGTACTTC. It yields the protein CASSYSDEQYF.

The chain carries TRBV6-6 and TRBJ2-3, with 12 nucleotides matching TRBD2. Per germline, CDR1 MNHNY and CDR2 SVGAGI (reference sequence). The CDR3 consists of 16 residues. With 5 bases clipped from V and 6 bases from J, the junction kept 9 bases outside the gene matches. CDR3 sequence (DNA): TGTGCCAGCAGTCCGGTGACTAGCGGGAGTACCGATACGCAGTATTTT. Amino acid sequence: CASSPVTSGSTDTQYF.

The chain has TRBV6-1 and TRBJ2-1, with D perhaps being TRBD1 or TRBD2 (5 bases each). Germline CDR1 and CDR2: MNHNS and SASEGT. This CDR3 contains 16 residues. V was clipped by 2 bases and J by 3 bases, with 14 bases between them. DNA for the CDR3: TGTGCCAGCAGTGAAAGTCTGGGGACCCTCTACAATGAGCAGTTCTTC. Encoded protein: CASSESLGTLYNEQFF.

CDR3 sequence: CASSLGGGETQYF. The CDR3 DNA sequence: TGTGCCAGCAGTTTAGGGGGGGGCGAGACCCAGTACTTC. The rearrangement links TRBV28 to TRBJ2-5; tentatively, D is TRBD2 (7 bases). The CDR3 is made up of 13 amino acids. Germline assignment: CDR1 MDHEN and CDR2 SYDVKM. Trimming removed 2 bases from V and 5 bases from J, with 9 bases in between.

This CDR3 reads CAWSPPPGRSNTEAFF. CDR3 nucleotide sequence: TGTGCCTGGAGCCCCCCACCGGGACGGTCAAACACTGAAGCTTTCTTT. The chain recombines TRBV30 with TRBJ1-1; D perhaps matches TRBD1 (5 bases). Trimming removed 3 bases at V and 2 bases at J, with 19 bases between. The CDR3 loop spans 16 amino acids. Germline V gene lookup returns CDR1 GTSNPN and CDR2 SVGIG (reference sequence). Using reference TRBV30 and TRBJ1-1 for the parts outside the CDR3, the full variable domain is SQTIHQWPATLVQPVGSPLSLECTVEGTSNPNLYWYRQAAGRGLQLLFYSVGIGQISSEVPQNLSASRPQDRQFILSSKKLLLSDSGFYLCAWSPPPGRSNTEAFFGQGTRLTVV.

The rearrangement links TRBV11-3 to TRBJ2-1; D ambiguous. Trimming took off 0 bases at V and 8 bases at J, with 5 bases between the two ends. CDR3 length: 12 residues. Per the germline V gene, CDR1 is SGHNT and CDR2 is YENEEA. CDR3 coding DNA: TGTGCCAGCAGCTTAGAAGGGCATGAGCAGTTCTTC. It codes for CASSLEGHEQFF.

This CDR3 is CASSQDIAGREQYF. Written as DNA, the CDR3 is TGTGCCAGCAGCCAAGACATAGCGGGGAGGGAGCAGTACTTC. V is TRBV14 and J is TRBJ2-7, with 8 bases aligning to TRBD2. Trimming at V came to 0 bases and at J to 7 bases, leaving 5 bases not matched to a gene. Germline V gene data show CDR1 as SGHDN and CDR2 as FVKESK. The CDR3 consists of 14 residues.

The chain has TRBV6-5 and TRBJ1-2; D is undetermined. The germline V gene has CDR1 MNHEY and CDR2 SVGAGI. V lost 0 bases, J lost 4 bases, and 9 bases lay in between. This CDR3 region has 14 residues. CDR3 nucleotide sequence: TGTGCCAGCAGTTACTCGGAAAAATTCTATGGCTACACCTTC. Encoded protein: CASSYSEKFYGYTF.

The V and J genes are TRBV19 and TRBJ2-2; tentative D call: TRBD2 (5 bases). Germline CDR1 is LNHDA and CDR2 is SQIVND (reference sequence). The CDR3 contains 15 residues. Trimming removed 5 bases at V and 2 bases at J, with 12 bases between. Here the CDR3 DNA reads TGTGCCAGTAGTCGGGAAGCGGCAAACACCGGGGAGCTGTTTTTT. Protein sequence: CASSREAANTGELFF. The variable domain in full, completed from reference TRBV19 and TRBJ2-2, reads DGGITQSPKYLFRKEGQNVTLSCEQNLNHDAMYWYRQDPGQGLRLIYYSQIVNDFQKGDIAEGYSVSREKKESFPLTVTSAQKNPTAFYLCASSREAANTGELFFGEGSRLTVL.

CDR3 in amino acids: CASSQDRRTSGTGELFF. Written as DNA, the CDR3 is TGTGCCAGCAGCCAAGATCGTCGGACTAGCGGCACCGGGGAGCTGTTTTTT. The chain recombines TRBV14 with TRBJ2-2; the match to TRBD2 covers 10 bases. Unmatched junction bases numbered 5, after V lost 0 bases and J lost 4 bases. This CDR3 has 17 amino acids. Germline V gene sequence: CDR1 SGHDN, CDR2 FVKESK.

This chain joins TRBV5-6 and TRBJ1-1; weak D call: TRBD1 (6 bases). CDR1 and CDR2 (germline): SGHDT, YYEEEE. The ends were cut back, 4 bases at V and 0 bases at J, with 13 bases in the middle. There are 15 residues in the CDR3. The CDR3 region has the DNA TGTGCCAGCAGCACACTGGACAGCCTGAACACTGAAGCTTTCTTT. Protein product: CASSTLDSLNTEAFF.

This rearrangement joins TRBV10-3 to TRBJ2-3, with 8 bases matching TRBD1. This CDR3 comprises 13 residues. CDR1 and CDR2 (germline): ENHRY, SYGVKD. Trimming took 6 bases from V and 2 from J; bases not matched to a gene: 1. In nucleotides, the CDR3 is TGTGCCATCAGGGGACAGGCCACAGATACGCAGTATTTT. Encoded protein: CAIRGQATDTQYF.

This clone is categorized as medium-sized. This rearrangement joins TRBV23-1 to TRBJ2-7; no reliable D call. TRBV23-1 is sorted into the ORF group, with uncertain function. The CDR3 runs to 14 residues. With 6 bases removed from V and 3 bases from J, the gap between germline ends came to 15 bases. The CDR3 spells CASSRHPECYEQYF. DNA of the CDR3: TGCGCCAGCAGCCGACACCCGGAATGCTACGAGCAGTACTTC.

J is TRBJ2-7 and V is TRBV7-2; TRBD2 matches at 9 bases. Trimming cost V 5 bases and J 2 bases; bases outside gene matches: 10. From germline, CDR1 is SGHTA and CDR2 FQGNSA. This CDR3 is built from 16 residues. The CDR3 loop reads CASSASGSSGTYEQYF. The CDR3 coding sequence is TGTGCCAGCAGCGCATCGGGGTCTAGCGGGACCTACGAGCAGTACTTC.

The CDR3 reads CASRKSYYEQYF. CDR3 coding DNA: TGTGCCAGCAGGAAGAGCTACTACGAGCAGTACTTC. The chain recombines TRBV2 with TRBJ2-7; D is ambiguous. Germline loops: CDR1 SNHLY, CDR2 FYNNEI. With 6 bases removed from V and 3 bases from J, the gap between germline ends came to 9 bases. This CDR3 comprises 12 residues.

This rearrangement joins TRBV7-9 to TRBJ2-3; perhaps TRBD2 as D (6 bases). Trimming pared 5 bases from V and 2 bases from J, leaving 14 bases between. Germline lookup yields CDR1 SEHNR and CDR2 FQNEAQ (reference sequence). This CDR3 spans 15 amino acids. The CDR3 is CASSATGGNTDTQYF. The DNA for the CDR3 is TGTGCCAGCAGCGCAACGGGCGGGAACACAGATACGCAGTATTTT.

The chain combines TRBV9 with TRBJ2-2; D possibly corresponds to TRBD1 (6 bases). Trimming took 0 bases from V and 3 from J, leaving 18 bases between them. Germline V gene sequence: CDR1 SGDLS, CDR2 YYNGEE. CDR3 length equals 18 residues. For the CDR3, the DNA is TGTGCCAGCAGCGTAGACGGGTCCAGGGGATCGTACACCGGGGAGCTGTTTTTT. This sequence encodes CASSVDGSRGSYTGELFF.

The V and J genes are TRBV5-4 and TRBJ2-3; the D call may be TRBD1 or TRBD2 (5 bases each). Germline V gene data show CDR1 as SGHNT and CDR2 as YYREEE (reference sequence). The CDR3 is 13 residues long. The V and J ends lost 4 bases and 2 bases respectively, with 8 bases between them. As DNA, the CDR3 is TGTGCCAGCAGCCCCGGGGCCACAGATACGCAGTATTTT. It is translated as CASSPGATDTQYF. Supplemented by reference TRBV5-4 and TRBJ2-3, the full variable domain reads ETGVTQSPTHLIKTRGQQVTLRCSSQSGHNTVSWYQQALGQGPQFIFQYYREEENGRGNFPPRFSGLQFPNYSSELNVNALELDDSALYLCASSPGATDTQYFGPGTRLTVL.

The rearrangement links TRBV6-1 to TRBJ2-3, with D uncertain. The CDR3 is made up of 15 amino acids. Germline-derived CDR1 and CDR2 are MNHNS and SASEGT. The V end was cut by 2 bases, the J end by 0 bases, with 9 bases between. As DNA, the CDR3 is TGTGCCAGCAGTGAACAGGCCTCTAGCACAGATACGCAGTATTTT. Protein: CASSEQASSTDTQYF.